Detailed here is one T cell receptor (beta chain). The data stem from a study of cytomegalovirus exposure and HLA in healthy donors. The CDR3 spans 14 residues. Germline V gene data show CDR1 as SGHKS and CDR2 as YYEKEE (reference sequence). V was trimmed by 4 bases and J by 3 bases, leaving 11 bases between them. Primers included in the PCR were 60 Vbeta and 13 Jbeta primers. Clones were read by immunoSEQ multiplex PCR, and TCRdb kept only the in-frame ones, dropping some. The data hold 45,000 to 55,000 clones, with approximately 52% observed a single time. The TCR comes from a human donor in good health. The chain has TRBV5-5 and TRBJ1-5; D remains unclear. Sequencing was carried out using PBMCs. CDR3 DNA: TGTGCCAGCAGCCCTCCAGGTTCCAATCAGCCCCAGCATTTT. Its translation is CASSPPGSNQPQHF.